The T cell receptor beta chain under discussion was sequenced for a study of T-cell reconstitution after alpha-beta-depleted transplantation in children. Looked up from germline, CDR1 is GTSNPN and CDR2 is SVGIG (reference sequence). V was trimmed by 1 base and J by 0 bases, leaving 13 bases between them. This CDR3 is 17 amino acids long. Unique molecular identifiers were used in preparing the TCRbeta library. One entry per CDR3 protein, called by TCRdb with MiXCR from the PCR reads. This table has about 610,000 distinct CDR3 sequences, about 10% appearing once. This TCR derives from a human donor who donated a stem cell graft to a child with acute myeloid leukemia. The genes are TRBV30 and TRBJ2-6, with D possibly matching TRBD2 (5 bases). The sample consisted of PBMCs from the stem cell graft donor, taken from the stem cell graft. The CDR3 bases are TGTGCCTGGAGTGCAGGACTCTACAGCTCTGGGGCCAACGTCCTGACTTTC. Translating it yields CAWSAGLYSSGANVLTF. The full variable domain, completed using reference TRBV30 and TRBJ2-6, is SQTIHQWPATLVQPVGSPLSLECTVEGTSNPNLYWYRQAAGRGLQLLFYSVGIGQISSEVPQNLSASRPQDRQFILSSKKLLLSDSGFYLCAWSAGLYSSGANVLTFGAGSRLTVL.